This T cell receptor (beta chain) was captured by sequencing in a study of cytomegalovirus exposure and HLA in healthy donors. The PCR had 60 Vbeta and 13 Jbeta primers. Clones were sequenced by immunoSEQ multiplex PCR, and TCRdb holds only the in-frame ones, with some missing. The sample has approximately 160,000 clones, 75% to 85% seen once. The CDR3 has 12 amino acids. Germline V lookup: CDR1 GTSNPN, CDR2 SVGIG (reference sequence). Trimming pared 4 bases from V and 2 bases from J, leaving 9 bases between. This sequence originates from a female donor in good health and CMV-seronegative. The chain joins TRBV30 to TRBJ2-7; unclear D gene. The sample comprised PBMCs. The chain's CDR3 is CAWTVSAYEQYF. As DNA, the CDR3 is TGTGCCTGGACCGTTTCGGCCTACGAGCAGTACTTC.